This entry concerns a single TCR beta chain. Antigen specificity is unknown. This sample was included in a study of response to subunit inactivated influenza vaccine. General study findings and limits: Authors suggested seasonal influenza vaccinations each recruit few new T cells.

Each CDR3 protein gets one entry after TCRdb re-called the RT-PCR reads with MiXCR. Of about 190,000 distinct CDR3 sequences listed, under 15% are singletons. CDR3 length: 17 residues. The V gene end was trimmed by 4 bases and the J gene end by 7 bases; junction bases not matched to a gene: 12. The germline V gene has CDR1 LGHNA and CDR2 YSLEER. The rearrangement uses TRBV4-3 and TRBJ2-1; TRBD2 aligns across 11 bases. This TCR derives from a man in his fifties who received an inactivated influenza vaccine. This specimen was CD8+ T cells sorted from PBMCs, taken more than 4 days after vaccination. The DNA for the CDR3 is TGCGCCAGCAGCCCACAAGTTCACGGGACTAGCGGAAATGAGCAGTTCTTC. The encoded protein is CASSPQVHGTSGNEQFF.